This entry lists 28 T cell receptor beta chains sequenced from one sample in a study of CD8+CD57+ T cells in acquired aplastic anemia. Selection for sequencing was limited to patients who had shown CD8+CD57+ cell expansion by flow cytometry. Profiles of TCR beta VDJ and CDR3 were generated from a genomic DNA template. TCRdb ran MiXCR on the reads and lists one entry per CDR3 protein. The sample lists around 200,000 distinct CDR3 sequences; about half were seen once. Sample: sorted CD4+, CD8+, or CD8+CD57+ T cells (not recorded which) from PBMCs. Source of these receptors: a human donor with aplastic anemia.

This chain uses TRBV20-1 with TRBJ1-5; D gene ambiguous. V gave up 3 bases and J gave up 0 bases, with 12 bases separating them. CDR1 and CDR2 (germline): DFQATT, SNEGSKA (reference sequence). This CDR3 spans 15 amino acids. The CDR3 reads CSASTEASSNQPQHF. The CDR3, as DNA: TGCAGTGCTAGTACGGAGGCGTCTAGCAATCAGCCCCAGCATTTT.

The chain links TRBV29-1 to TRBJ1-2; D not resolved. This CDR3 has 15 amino acids. Trimming stripped 5 bases from V and 1 base from J, with 17 bases between. Germline loops: CDR1 SQVTM, CDR2 ANQGSEA. CDR3 in amino acids: CSVYGPPTDNYGYTF. In DNA, the CDR3 is TGCAGCGTTTACGGACCTCCTACCGATAACTATGGCTACACCTTC.

This clonotype was picked up many times. The chain combines TRBV12-3 or TRBV12-4 with TRBJ2-2; 11 bases fit TRBD1. The CDR3 length is 16 residues. V dropped 3 bases and J dropped 3; count of bases not matched to a gene: 3. CDR3 amino acids: CASSFGTGGDTGELFF. In DNA form, the CDR3 reads TGTGCCAGCAGTTTCGGGACAGGGGGGGACACCGGGGAGCTGTTTTTT.

This clonotype has at least ten counts. V gene TRBV7-8 combines with J gene TRBJ1-2; 9 bases are a match to TRBD1. With V trimmed by 5 bases and J by 4 bases, 8 bases remained unmatched. CDR3 length equals 15 residues. In germline, CDR1 is SGHVS, CDR2 FQNEAQ. This CDR3 is CASSAGDRASYGYTF. CDR3 sequence (DNA): TGTGCCAGCAGCGCAGGGGACAGGGCTTCCTATGGCTACACCTTC.

The sample holds many counts of this clonotype. The chain uses TRBV19 and TRBJ1-6; tentative D call: TRBD1 (5 bases). The CDR3 runs to 14 residues. CDR1 is LNHDA and CDR2 is SQIVND in the germline V gene (reference sequence). Trimming took off 3 bases at V and 9 bases at J, with 12 bases between the two ends. The CDR3 loop reads CASSIGAESSPLHF. The CDR3 DNA is TGTGCCAGTAGTATCGGGGCGGAAAGTTCACCCCTCCACTTT.

This clonotype showed up many times. The V gene is TRBV7-8, the J gene TRBJ2-7, with D perhaps given as TRBD1 or TRBD2 (6 bases each). Germline V gene data show CDR1 as SGHVS and CDR2 as FQNEAQ. The CDR3 covers 15 residues. Trimming stripped 1 base from V and 7 bases from J, with 17 bases between. Written as DNA, the CDR3 is TGTGCCAGCAGCTTAGGGCCGGAGGGGGGTGGTGAGCAGTACTTC. Residues: CASSLGPEGGGEQYF.

This clonotype occurred a few times. V gene TRBV9 combines with J gene TRBJ2-5; 8 bases line up with TRBD1. Germline V gives CDR1 SGDLS, CDR2 YYNGEE. CDR3 size: 16 residues. With V trimmed by 0 bases and J by 5 bases, 9 bases remained unmatched. This chain's CDR3 is CASSVEDRGIKETQYF. The CDR3 DNA reads TGTGCCAGCAGCGTAGAAGACAGGGGAATTAAGGAGACCCAGTACTTC.

The chain couples TRBV5-6 to TRBJ1-1; 7 bases are shared with TRBD1. Germline assignment: CDR1 SGHDT and CDR2 YYEEEE. The CDR3 consists of 16 residues. V shed 0 bases and J 5 bases; nucleotides not matched to a gene: 10. CDR3 amino acids: CASSLDEEQGRTEAFF. The CDR3 coding sequence is TGTGCCAGCAGCTTGGACGAGGAACAGGGGAGGACTGAAGCTTTCTTT.

The gene calls are TRBV7-9 and TRBJ2-1; D may be TRBD1 (7 bases). The DNA end is more similar to TRBJ2-7, so the J call may be wrong. Germline assignment: CDR1 SEHNR and CDR2 FQNEAQ (reference sequence). This CDR3 is built from 14 residues. This chain's CDR3 is CASSQGGTAVGQYF. The CDR3 DNA reads TGTGCCAGCAGCCAGGGGGGTACGGCAGTAGGGCAGTACTTC.

This chain joins TRBV6-1 and TRBJ2-7, with 7 bases aligning to TRBD1. This CDR3 contains 11 residues. V dropped 10 bases and J dropped 7; count of bases not matched to a gene: 7. CDR1 and CDR2 (germline): MNHNS, SASEGT. This CDR3 reads CAIRTGVEQYF. DNA for the CDR3: TGTGCCATCAGAACAGGGGTTGAGCAGTACTTC.

A few counts support this clonotype. This may arise from a read error, as a much more abundant clone is one base away. The chain recombines TRBV6-4 with TRBJ2-3, with 7 bases identical to TRBD1. The CDR3 runs to 14 residues. The V gene end was trimmed by 8 bases and the J gene end by 1 base; junction bases not matched to a gene: 6. Per the germline V gene, CDR1 is MRHNA and CDR2 is SNTAGT. The CDR3 sequence is CASGQTGGTDTQYF. In DNA form, the CDR3 reads TGTGCCAGCGGTCAAACAGGGGGCACAGATACGCAGTATTTT.

Turning to this clonotype: This clone may be a read error of a much larger clone one base away. The V call is TRBV7-2, the J call TRBJ1-1, with D perhaps TRBD1 (5 bases). The length of the CDR3 is 17 residues. The germline V gene encodes CDR1 SGHTA and CDR2 FQGNSA. The CDR3 DNA reads TGTGCCAGCAGCTTTCTCAAGGAAACTGGAAGGGGCACTGAAACTTTCTTT. Translated, it gives CASSFLKETGRGTETFF.

The chain employs TRBV24-1 and TRBJ2-3; the D gene is possibly TRBD2 (6 bases). This CDR3 is 15 amino acids long. Per germline, CDR1 KGHDR and CDR2 SFDVKD. The ends were cut back, 2 bases at V and 3 bases at J, with 11 bases in the middle. The CDR3 DNA reads TGTGCCACCAGTGATTCAGGGCGGGGAACAGATACGCAGTATTTT. This translates into CATSDSGRGTDTQYF.

This clonotype was seen just once. Here the CDR3 reads CSARDSGRSSVWGDTQYF. As DNA, the CDR3 is TGCAGTGCTAGAGATAGTGGTCGGTCTAGCGTTTGGGGAGATACGCAGTATTTT. The genes are TRBV20-1 and TRBJ2-3; D perhaps matches TRBD2 (6 bases). Germline loops: CDR1 DFQATT, CDR2 SNEGSKA (reference sequence). The CDR3 length is 18 residues. Trimming removed 0 bases at V and 5 bases at J, with 24 bases between.

The chain combines TRBV7-2 with TRBJ2-6; 9 bases are a match to TRBD1. The CDR3 is made up of 17 amino acids. V lost 6 bases and J lost 2; bases outside the gene matches: 8. CDR1 and CDR2 from the germline V gene are SGHTA and FQGNSA. The CDR3 loop reads CASRPDRGGTGANVLTF. The CDR3 coding sequence is TGTGCCAGCAGACCGGACAGGGGAGGCACTGGGGCCAACGTCCTGACTTTC.

This clonotype was observed many times. The rearrangement joins TRBV24-1 to TRBJ1-2; the match to TRBD1 covers 8 bases. The V gene end was trimmed by 5 bases and the J gene end by 5 bases; junction bases not matched to a gene: 9. Germline V gene data show CDR1 as KGHDR and CDR2 as SFDVKD. The CDR3 sequence is 15 residues long. In DNA, the CDR3 is TGTGCCACCAGTGGAGGGACAGGATGGGGTTATGGCTACACCTTC. Protein sequence: CATSGGTGWGYGYTF.

This clonotype appeared many times. The V gene is TRBV12-3 or TRBV12-4, the J gene TRBJ1-2; D is ambiguous. V was trimmed by 0 bases and J by 2 bases, leaving 16 bases between them. The CDR3 runs 17 residues. The CDR3 loop is CASSLASDTNSNYGYTF. In nucleotides, the CDR3 is TGTGCCAGCAGTTTAGCGTCGGATACAAATTCGAACTATGGCTACACCTTC.

The chain combines TRBV9 with TRBJ2-2; D not certain. V lost 2 bases, J lost 8 bases, and 13 bases lay in between. This CDR3 has 14 amino acids. Germline CDR1 and CDR2: SGDLS and YYNGEE. For the CDR3, the DNA is TGTGCCAGCAGCGTTGACGCCGCGACAGGGGAGCTGTTTTTT. Its translation is CASSVDAATGELFF.

This chain links TRBV19 with TRBJ1-1; 7 bases are shared with TRBD1. Germline V gene sequence: CDR1 LNHDA, CDR2 SQIVND (reference sequence). V gave up 5 bases and J gave up 1 base; unmatched junction bases: 7. The CDR3 loop spans 15 amino acids. CDR3 DNA sequence: TGTGCCAGTAGTGCCGGCGGGACAGCGAACACTGAAGCTTTCTTT. This encodes CASSAGGTANTEAFF. Combining the CDR3 with reference TRBV19 and TRBJ1-1 gives the whole variable domain DGGITQSPKYLFRKEGQNVTLSCEQNLNHDAMYWYRQDPGQGLRLIYYSQIVNDFQKGDIAEGYSVSREKKESFPLTVTSAQKNPTAFYLCASSAGGTANTEAFFGQGTRLTVV.

The count of this clonotype is one. The conserved closing phenylalanine or tryptophan is absent in this CDR3, likely reflecting a read error. The chain has TRBV20-1 and TRBJ1-2; D remains ambiguous. There are 14 residues in the CDR3. Per the germline V gene, CDR1 is DFQATT and CDR2 is SNEGSKA (reference sequence). The DNA for the CDR3 is TGCAGTGCTCGAGGCTCCGAGTTTAACCATGGCTACACCCTC. Amino acids: CSARGSEFNHGYTL.

A few counts support this clonotype. The CDR3 coding sequence is TGTGCCAGCAGTGAATTTGGGACAGGGGGCTTCCGGGAGCTGTTTTTT. Translated, it gives CASSEFGTGGFRELFF. The gene calls are TRBV2 and TRBJ2-2; 12 positions agree with TRBD1. This CDR3 has 16 amino acids. The junction had 7 bases not matched to a gene; V was cut back by 2 bases and J by 9 bases. CDR1 SNHLY and CDR2 FYNNEI come from the germline V gene.

This clonotype appeared many times. The rearrangement uses TRBV5-8 and TRBJ1-6; 7 bases are shared with TRBD1. V dropped 0 bases and J dropped 9; count of bases not matched to a gene: 9. This CDR3 comprises 16 residues. Germline V CDR1 and CDR2: SGHTS, YDEGEE. The CDR3 sequence is CASSLDTGARSSPLHF. In DNA form, the CDR3 reads TGTGCCAGCAGCTTGGACACAGGGGCCCGAAGTTCACCCCTCCACTTT. Full variable domain (rest looked up from reference TRBV5-8 and TRBJ1-6): EAGVTQSPTHLIKTRGQQATLRCSPISGHTSVYWYQQALGLGLQFLLWYDEGEERNRGNFPPRFSGRQFPNYSSELNVNALELEDSALYLCASSLDTGARSSPLHFGNGTRLTVT.

This clonotype was seen repeatedly, ten times or more. The chain recombines TRBV5-1 with TRBJ2-5, with 7 bases aligning to TRBD2. V lost 3 bases and J lost 9; bases outside the gene matches: 11. CDR3 length: 14 amino acids. From germline, CDR1 is SGHRS and CDR2 YFSETQ. CDR3 loop: CASSSGEGKRSQYF. CDR3 bases: TGCGCCAGCAGCTCTGGGGAGGGGAAGAGATCCCAGTACTTC. The full variable domain, completed using reference TRBV5-1 and TRBJ2-5, is KAGVTQTPRYLIKTRGQQVTLSCSPISGHRSVSWYQQTPGQGLQFLFEYFSETQRNKGNFPGRFSGRQFSNSRSEMNVSTLELGDSALYLCASSSGEGKRSQYFGPGTRLLVL.

This clonotype has only one observation. One end of the junction fails to match germline, which may point to a read error. The chain is built from TRBV19 and TRBJ2-1; TRBD1 agrees at 7 bases. Germline CDR1 is LNHDA and CDR2 is SQIVND (reference sequence). The CDR3 totals 16 residues. The CDR3 DNA reads as TGTGTCAGTAGTATAGGGGGCAGGGGTACAGGAAATGAGCAGTTCTTC. Translated: CVSSIGGRGTGNEQFF.

The chain couples TRBV29-1 to TRBJ1-5; D call uncertain. Trimming took off 5 bases at V and 3 bases at J, with 8 bases between the two ends. The CDR3 has 12 amino acids. Germline values: CDR1 SQVTM, CDR2 ANQGSEA. This chain's CDR3 is CSVSPNNQPQHF. The CDR3 DNA reads TGCAGCGTTTCGCCCAACAATCAGCCCCAGCATTTT.

This clonotype was found many times. The chain has TRBV6-7 and TRBJ2-5; 12 bases align to TRBD1. TRBV6-7 is an ORF for which the function is uncertain. The CDR3 sequence is 20 residues long. With V trimmed by 4 bases and J by 5 bases, 20 bases remained unmatched. The CDR3 nucleotides read TGTGCCAGCAGTTCGAAGGGCCACCCGTCCCGGGACAGGGGGCTGGAGACCCAGTACTTC. Amino acids: CASSSKGHPSRDRGLETQYF.

The chain joins TRBV7-9 to TRBJ2-3; 9 positions match TRBD1. From germline, CDR1 is SEHNR and CDR2 FQNEAQ (reference sequence). V dropped 5 bases and J dropped 4; count of bases not matched to a gene: 7. The CDR3 is 15 amino acids. The DNA of the CDR3 is TGTGCCAGCAGCCCGGGACAGGGAGCCTCAGATACGCAGTATTTT. This encodes CASSPGQGASDTQYF.

This clonotype was counted between two and nine times. This sequence joins TRBV7-2 and TRBJ1-5; D is undetermined. Germline V gene lookup returns CDR1 SGHTA and CDR2 FQGNSA. Trimming shortened V by 5 bases and J by 3 bases, and 8 bases separated the two germline ends. CDR3 length: 13 residues. As DNA, the CDR3 is TGTGCCAGCAGCCAAGAATTCAATCAGCCCCAGCATTTT. It specifies CASSQEFNQPQHF. Using reference TRBV7-2 and TRBJ1-5 for the parts outside the CDR3, the full variable domain is GAGVSQSPSNKVTEKGKDVELRCDPISGHTALYWYRQSLGQGLEFLIYFQGNSAPDKSGLPSDRFSAERTGGSVSTLTIQRTQQEDSAVYLCASSQEFNQPQHFGDGTRLSIL.